Listed here are 10 T cell receptor beta chains from one sample, sequenced in a study of T cell responses to AZD1222 COVID-19 vaccine. Clones were sequenced by immunoSEQ multiplex PCR, and TCRdb holds only the in-frame ones, with some missing. In the table there are roughly 180,000 clones, roughly nine tenths of which are singletons. The sample was peripheral blood, taken on day 0 of AZD1222 vaccination. These receptors were obtained from an adult in good health.

CDR3 amino acids: CASSLVGGSTEQFF. CDR3 nucleotide sequence: TGTGCCAGCAGCTTAGTGGGAGGGTCCACGGAGCAGTTCTTC. V gene TRBV7-2 combines with J gene TRBJ2-1, with 7 nucleotides matching TRBD2. The CDR3 is made up of 14 amino acids. Germline loops: CDR1 SGHTA, CDR2 FQGNSA. The J segment lost 10 bases and the V segment lost 1 base, leaving 7 bases of the junction unmatched.

This clone was seen just once. The chain is built from TRBV6-2 or TRBV6-3 and TRBJ1-5, with 7 positions matching TRBD1. The V gene's germline CDR1 is MNHEY and CDR2 SVGEGT. The CDR3 is made up of 15 amino acids. With V trimmed by 5 bases and J by 4 bases, 8 bases remained unmatched. The CDR3 coding sequence is TGTGCCAGCAGTCAGACGGACAGGCCTAATCAGCCCCAGCATTTT. Translating it yields CASSQTDRPNQPQHF.

The chain uses TRBV7-9 and TRBJ1-1; unclear D gene. V gave up 5 bases and J gave up 6 bases, with 16 bases separating them. This CDR3 has 14 residues. Germline CDR1 is SEHNR and CDR2 is FQNEAQ (reference sequence). Here the CDR3 reads CASSLGSGVAEAFF. The CDR3 region has the DNA TGTGCCAGCAGCCTAGGGAGTGGGGTGGCTGAAGCTTTCTTT.

This clone showed up just a few times. The V gene is TRBV7-8, the J gene TRBJ2-3; TRBD2 aligns across 10 bases. V was pared by 3 bases and J by 2 bases, with 5 bases of the junction left unmatched. CDR1 SGHVS and CDR2 FQNEAQ come from the germline V gene. The CDR3 is made up of 16 amino acids. The CDR3 bases are TGTGCCAGCAGCTTCAGCGGGAGGGTCCACACAGATACGCAGTATTTT. Amino acid sequence: CASSFSGRVHTDTQYF.

The chain links TRBV28 to TRBJ1-1; 7 nucleotides agree with TRBD1. Germline CDR1 is MDHEN and CDR2 is SYDVKM. The CDR3 spans 11 residues. V dropped 7 bases and J dropped 9; count of bases not matched to a gene: 5. The CDR3 DNA follows: TGTGCCAGCAAGGGGACAGAGAAAGCTTTCTTT. It specifies CASKGTEKAFF.

The gene calls are TRBV29-1 and TRBJ2-5; TRBD1 agrees at 9 bases. Per the germline V gene, CDR1 is SQVTM and CDR2 is ANQGSEA. The CDR3 sequence is 14 residues long. V lost 3 bases, J lost 4 bases, and 6 bases stayed unmatched. Here the CDR3 reads CSVEGTGNTETQYF. Here the CDR3 DNA reads TGCAGCGTTGAGGGGACAGGGAACACAGAGACCCAGTACTTC.

The chain combines TRBV5-6 with TRBJ2-7, with D uncertain. In germline, CDR1 is SGHDT, CDR2 YYEEEE. The CDR3 has 14 residues. V lost 1 base, J lost 5 bases, and 13 bases lay in between. In DNA form, the CDR3 reads TGTGCCAGCAGCTTGCTCTGGGGTAACAACGAGCAGTACTTC. Residues: CASSLLWGNNEQYF.

The V gene is TRBV5-1, the J gene TRBJ2-1; D unclear. Trimming took off 0 bases at V and 4 bases at J, with 8 bases between the two ends. CDR1 and CDR2 from the germline V gene are SGHRS and YFSETQ. This CDR3 has 14 residues. DNA for the CDR3: TGCGCCAGCAGCTTGGGAGTGCAGTACAATGAGCAGTTCTTC. Its translation: CASSLGVQYNEQFF.

V is TRBV5-5 and J is TRBJ1-4, with TRBD1 identical over 7 bases. The CDR3 has 15 amino acids. Germline V gene sequence: CDR1 SGHKS, CDR2 YYEKEE (reference sequence). V dropped 7 bases and J dropped 0; count of bases not matched to a gene: 6. CDR3 residues: CASGGGGTTNEKLFF. As DNA, the CDR3 is TGTGCCAGCGGCGGAGGGGGCACAACTAATGAAAAACTGTTTTTT.

This clone is a singleton in its sample. The rearrangement uses TRBV19 and TRBJ1-1, with D maybe TRBD1 (6 bases). Trimming took off 4 bases at V and 0 bases at J, with 9 bases between the two ends. Germline V lookup: CDR1 LNHDA, CDR2 SQIVND (reference sequence). The CDR3 totals 14 residues. The CDR3 sequence: CASSTGGLNTEAFF. DNA of the CDR3: TGTGCCAGTAGTACGGGGGGCTTGAACACTGAAGCTTTCTTT.